What follows are 2 T cell receptor beta chains derived from one specimen sequenced in a study of a mutant IDH1 vaccine in newly diagnosed glioma. Sequencing was performed with immunoSEQ multiplex PCR; in TCRdb, only in-frame clones are kept and a portion is missing. The table records roughly 76,000 clones, roughly 85% of them present only once. Time point given: week 23, last vaccination. Vaccination comprised doses that each held 300 ug of mutant IDH1 20-mer peptide, plus topical imiquimod. No antigens are known for them. Material: PBMCs, obtained from a glioma patient whose treatment included an IDH1 peptide vaccine. Every receptor here comes from a man aged 25-40 years with glioma. Some clones in this sample may be carry-over from other donors' samples.

V is TRBV21-1 and J is TRBJ2-7. TRBV21-1 is noted as a pseudogene. This CDR3 has 12 residues. CDR3 DNA sequence: TGTGCCAGCAGCAAAGGGGTCTACGAGCAGTACTTC. Protein: CASSKGVYEQYF.

Only one count was recorded for this clone. V gene TRBV27 combines with J gene TRBJ2-1; D possibly corresponds to TRBD1 (6 bases). Germline V CDR1 and CDR2: MNHEY, SMNVEV (reference sequence). CDR3 length equals 14 residues. Trimming cost V 5 bases and J 10 bases, with 18 bases left between them. The CDR3 DNA sequence: TGTGCCAGCAGTCCGGGCACCTACAGGGACGAGCAGTTCTTC. Translation gives CASSPGTYRDEQFF.